This T cell receptor beta chain comes out of a study of blood T cells in healthy people across ages. Overall study context: The capture of about one barcoded beta molecule per two T cells was achieved by template switching.

Broader study findings: Across the age range, TCR beta diversity per million T cells fell in a roughly linear way.

Next came a second PCR, run for roughly 7 to 12 cycles, which used a sample-barcoded 5' primer along with a J-beta primer mix. In TCRdb, the 5' RACE reads were re-called with MiXCR into one record per CDR3 protein. The table has some 1,500,000 distinct CDR3 sequences, about 45% seen once; the top ten hold 4%. The CDR3 sequence is 17 residues long. From germline, CDR1 is MNHEY and CDR2 SMNVEV (reference sequence). V was shortened by 6 bases and J by 3 bases, with 21 bases between the two germline ends. Aged roughly 6 to 90, donors were systemically healthy Caucasians from Russia. The sample, about 10 milliliters of peripheral blood, was drawn from each donor. On this clonotype itself: Its target is unknown.

The TCR was taken from a woman in her late teens or twenties in good health. The sequencing sample was made of blood. This chain joins TRBV27 and TRBJ1-5; maybe TRBD1 (5 bases). CDR3 sequence reads: CASREGQGKPHNQPQHF. The CDR3 coding sequence is TGTGCCAGCAGGGAAGGGCAGGGTAAACCCCACAATCAGCCCCAGCATTTT.